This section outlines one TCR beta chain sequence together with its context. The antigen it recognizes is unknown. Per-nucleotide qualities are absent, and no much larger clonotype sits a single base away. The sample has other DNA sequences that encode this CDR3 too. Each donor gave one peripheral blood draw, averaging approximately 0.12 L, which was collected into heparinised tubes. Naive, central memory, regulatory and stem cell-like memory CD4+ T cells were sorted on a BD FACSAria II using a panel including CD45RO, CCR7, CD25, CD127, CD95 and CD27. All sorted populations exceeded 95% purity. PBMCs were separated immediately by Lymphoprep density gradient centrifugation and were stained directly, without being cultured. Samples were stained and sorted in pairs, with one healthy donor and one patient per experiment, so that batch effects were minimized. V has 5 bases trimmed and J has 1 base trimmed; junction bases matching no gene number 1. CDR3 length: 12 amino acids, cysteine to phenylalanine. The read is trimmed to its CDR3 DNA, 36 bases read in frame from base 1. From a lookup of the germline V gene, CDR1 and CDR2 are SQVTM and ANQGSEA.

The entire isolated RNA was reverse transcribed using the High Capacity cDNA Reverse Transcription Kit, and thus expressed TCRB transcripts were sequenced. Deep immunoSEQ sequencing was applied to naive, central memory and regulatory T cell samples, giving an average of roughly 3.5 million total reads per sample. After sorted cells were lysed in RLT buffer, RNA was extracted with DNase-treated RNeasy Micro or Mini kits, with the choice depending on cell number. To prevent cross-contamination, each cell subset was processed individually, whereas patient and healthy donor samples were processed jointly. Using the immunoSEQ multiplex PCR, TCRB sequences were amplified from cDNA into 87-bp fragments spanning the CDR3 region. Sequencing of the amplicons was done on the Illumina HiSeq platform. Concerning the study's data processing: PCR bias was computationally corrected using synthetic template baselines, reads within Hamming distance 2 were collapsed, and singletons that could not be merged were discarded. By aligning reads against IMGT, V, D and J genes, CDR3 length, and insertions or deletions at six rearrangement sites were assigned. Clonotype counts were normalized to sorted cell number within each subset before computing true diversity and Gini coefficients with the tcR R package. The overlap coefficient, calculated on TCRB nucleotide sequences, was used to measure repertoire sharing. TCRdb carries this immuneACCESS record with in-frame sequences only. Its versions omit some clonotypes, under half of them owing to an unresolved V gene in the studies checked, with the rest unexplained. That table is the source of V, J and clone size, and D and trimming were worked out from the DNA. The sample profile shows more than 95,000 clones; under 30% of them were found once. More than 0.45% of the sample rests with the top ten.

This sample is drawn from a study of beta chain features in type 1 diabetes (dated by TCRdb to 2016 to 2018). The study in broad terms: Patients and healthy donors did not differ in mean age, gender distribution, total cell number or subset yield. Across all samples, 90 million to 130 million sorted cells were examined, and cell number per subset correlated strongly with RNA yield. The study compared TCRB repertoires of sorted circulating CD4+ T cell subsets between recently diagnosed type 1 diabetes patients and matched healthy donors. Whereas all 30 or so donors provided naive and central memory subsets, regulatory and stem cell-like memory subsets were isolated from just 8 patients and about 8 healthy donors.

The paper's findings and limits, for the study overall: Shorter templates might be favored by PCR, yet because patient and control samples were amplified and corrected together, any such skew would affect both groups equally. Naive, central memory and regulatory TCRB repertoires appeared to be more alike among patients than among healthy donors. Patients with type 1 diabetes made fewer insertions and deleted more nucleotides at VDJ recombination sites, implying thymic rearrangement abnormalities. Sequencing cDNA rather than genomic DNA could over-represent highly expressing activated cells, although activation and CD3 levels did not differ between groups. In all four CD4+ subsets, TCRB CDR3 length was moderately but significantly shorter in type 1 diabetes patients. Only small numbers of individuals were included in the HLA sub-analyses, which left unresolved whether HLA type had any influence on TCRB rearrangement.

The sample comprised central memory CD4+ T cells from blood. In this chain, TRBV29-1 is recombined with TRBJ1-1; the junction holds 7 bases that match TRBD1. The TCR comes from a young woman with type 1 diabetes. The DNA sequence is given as TGCAGCGTTCACAGGGGGAACACTGAAGCTTTCTTT. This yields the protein CSVHRGNTEAFF.